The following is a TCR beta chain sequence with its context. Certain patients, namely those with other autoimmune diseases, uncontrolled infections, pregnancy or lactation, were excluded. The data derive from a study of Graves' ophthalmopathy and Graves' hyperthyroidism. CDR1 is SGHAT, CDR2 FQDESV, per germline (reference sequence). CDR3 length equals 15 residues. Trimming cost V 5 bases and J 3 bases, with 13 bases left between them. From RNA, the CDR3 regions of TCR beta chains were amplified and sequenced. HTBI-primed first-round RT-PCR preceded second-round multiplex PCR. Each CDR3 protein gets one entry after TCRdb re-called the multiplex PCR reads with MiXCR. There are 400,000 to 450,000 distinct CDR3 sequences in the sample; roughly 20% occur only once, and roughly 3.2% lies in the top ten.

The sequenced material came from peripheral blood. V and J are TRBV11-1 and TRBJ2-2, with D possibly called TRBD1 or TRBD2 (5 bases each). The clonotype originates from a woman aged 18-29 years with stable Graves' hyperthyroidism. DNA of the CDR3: TGTGCCAGCAGCCGGGACGGAAAATACACCGGGGAGCTGTTTTTT. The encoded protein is CASSRDGKYTGELFF.